This TCR beta chain was recovered during a study of early T cells in non-severe SARS-CoV-2 infection. CDR1 and CDR2 (germline): SNHLY, FYNNEI. This CDR3 region has 14 residues. V gave up 6 bases and J gave up 5 bases, with 15 bases separating them. TCRdb reprocessed the 5' RACE reads with MiXCR, giving one entry per CDR3 protein. The sample has tens of thousands of distinct CDR3 sequences, 13% seen once; the top ten hold 10%. This clonotype was counted at least ten times. The TCR sequence derives from an adult who was a healthcare worker with PCR-confirmed SARS-CoV-2 infection or an uninfected control (not recorded which). Sequenced sample: whole blood. The J gene is TRBJ2-3, the V gene TRBV2; no clear D gene. The CDR3 is CASSRVVPLDTQYF. DNA of the CDR3: TGTGCCAGCAGCCGGGTAGTTCCCTTAGATACGCAGTATTTT.